These T cell receptor beta chains were read from a single sample in a study of control samples from healthy donors and cancer patients. TCRdb keeps only in-frame clones here, not all; method: immunoSEQ multiplex PCR. This sample has just under 75,000 clones, with less than 90% found just once. The sample was blood. These receptors all stem from a woman aged 50 to 60 in good health. Both conserved end residues are part of each CDR3. The order of the fields is CDR3 DNA, CDR3 protein, D gene, J gene, clone size, V gene. The D gene is left open where the match is weak. Not every row has a clone size; where given, it reads once, few, many or a size class.

CDR3nt: TGTGCCAGCAGCTTACTAGCGGGAGGAACAGATACGCAGTATTTT
CDR3aa: CASSLLAGGTDTQYF
d_gene: TRBD2
j_gene: TRBJ2-3
abundance: .
v_gene: TRBV7-3

CDR3nt: TGTGCCAGTAAAAGGGGACTAGCGGGAGACACATTGTATTTT
CDR3aa: CASKRGLAGDTLYF
d_gene: TRBD2
j_gene: TRBJ2-3
abundance: .
v_gene: TRBV19

CDR3nt: TGTGCCACCCTTCGGACGGATCTTACCTACAATGAGCAGTTCTTC
CDR3aa: CATLRTDLTYNEQFF
d_gene: .
j_gene: TRBJ2-1
abundance: .
v_gene: TRBV24-1

CDR3nt: TGTGCCAGCAGCCGACAGATAACTAATGAAAAACTGTTTTTT
CDR3aa: CASSRQITNEKLFF
d_gene: .
j_gene: TRBJ1-4
abundance: few
v_gene: TRBV14

CDR3nt: TGTGCCAGTAGTCAGACAAATGAAAAACTGTTTTTT
CDR3aa: CASSQTNEKLFF
d_gene: .
j_gene: TRBJ1-4
abundance: once
v_gene: TRBV19

CDR3nt: TGTGCCAGCAGTGATGAGGGGGCAGATACGCAGTATTTT
CDR3aa: CASSDEGADTQYF
d_gene: .
j_gene: TRBJ2-3
abundance: .
v_gene: TRBV6-1

CDR3nt: TGTGCCAGCAGCGTGGGTAGCTGGAGCACAGATACGCAGTATTTT
CDR3aa: CASSVGSWSTDTQYF
d_gene: .
j_gene: TRBJ2-3
abundance: .
v_gene: TRBV9

CDR3nt: TGTGCCTGGAGTCAAAAGGGCAATCAGCCCCAGCATTTT
CDR3aa: CAWSQKGNQPQHF
d_gene: .
j_gene: TRBJ1-5
abundance: .
v_gene: TRBV30

CDR3nt: TGTGCCAGCAGCTTGCGTTCCTTCTTACCAAATCAGCCCCAGCATTTT
CDR3aa: CASSLRSFLPNQPQHF
d_gene: .
j_gene: TRBJ1-5
abundance: .
v_gene: TRBV5-8

CDR3nt: TGTGCCAGCAGTTGGGACGGGAGGGACCCTGTCGGGGAGCTGTTTTTT
CDR3aa: CASSWDGRDPVGELFF
d_gene: TRBD2
j_gene: TRBJ2-2
abundance: few
v_gene: TRBV6-5

CDR3nt: TGTGCCAGCAGCTCGGACAGTGGGCAAGAGACCCAGTACTTC
CDR3aa: CASSSDSGQETQYF
d_gene: .
j_gene: TRBJ2-5
abundance: few
v_gene: TRBV5-5

CDR3nt: TGTGCCAGCAGTGAAACAGGGATCTACACCGGGGAGCTGTTTTTT
CDR3aa: CASSETGIYTGELFF
d_gene: .
j_gene: TRBJ2-2
abundance: .
v_gene: TRBV2

CDR3nt: TGTGCCAGCAGAACGGGGTCCTATGGCTACACCTTC
CDR3aa: CASRTGSYGYTF
d_gene: .
j_gene: TRBJ1-2
abundance: few
v_gene: TRBV6-5

CDR3nt: TGTGCCAGTAGGCTGAGGAGGGGGGAGCTGTTTTTT
CDR3aa: CASRLRRGELFF
d_gene: .
j_gene: TRBJ2-2
abundance: .
v_gene: TRBV19

CDR3nt: TGCGCCAGCAGCGTACCAGGATCCTCTGGAAACACCATATATTTT
CDR3aa: CASSVPGSSGNTIYF
d_gene: .
j_gene: TRBJ1-3
abundance: .
v_gene: TRBV4-1

CDR3nt: TGTGCCAGCAGCCAGGCAACAGGGGGCACAGATACGCAGTATTTT
CDR3aa: CASSQATGGTDTQYF
d_gene: TRBD1
j_gene: TRBJ2-3
abundance: .
v_gene: TRBV3-1/TRBV3-2

CDR3nt: TGTGCCAGCTCACCACCAGGTGGGGTTAACACTGAAGCTTTCTTT
CDR3aa: CASSPPGGVNTEAFF
d_gene: .
j_gene: TRBJ1-1
abundance: few
v_gene: TRBV18

CDR3nt: TGTGCCAGCAGTACCCCGGGACACAGGTCCTACGAGCAGTACTTC
CDR3aa: CASSTPGHRSYEQYF
d_gene: .
j_gene: TRBJ2-7
abundance: .
v_gene: TRBV5-8

CDR3nt: TGTGCCTGTCCCCCCCGGGACATCAGTAACTATGGCTACACCTTC
CDR3aa: CACPPRDISNYGYTF
d_gene: .
j_gene: TRBJ1-2
abundance: .
v_gene: TRBV30

CDR3nt: TGTGCCAGCAGTTCGGACGGGGGGGGAAACTATGGCTACACCTTC
CDR3aa: CASSSDGGGNYGYTF
d_gene: .
j_gene: TRBJ1-2
abundance: .
v_gene: TRBV28

CDR3nt: TGTGCCAGCAGCATAGGGGTGCAACAGCCCCAGCATTTT
CDR3aa: CASSIGVQQPQHF
d_gene: .
j_gene: TRBJ1-5
abundance: once
v_gene: TRBV11-2

CDR3nt: TGTGCCAGCAGTCTACCCGGGACAGATTCAACTAATGAAAAACTGTTTTTT
CDR3aa: CASSLPGTDSTNEKLFF
d_gene: TRBD1
j_gene: TRBJ1-4
abundance: .
v_gene: TRBV6-2/TRBV6-3

CDR3nt: TGTGCCAGCACCGCGGGACTAGCCCGTCTCGAGCAGTACTTC
CDR3aa: CASTAGLARLEQYF
d_gene: TRBD2
j_gene: TRBJ2-7
abundance: .
v_gene: TRBV28

CDR3nt: TGTGCCAGCAGTTCAGGGGGAAGCGATAATTCACCCCTCCACTTT
CDR3aa: CASSSGGSDNSPLHF
d_gene: TRBD1
j_gene: TRBJ1-6
abundance: .
v_gene: TRBV28

CDR3nt: TGTGCCAGCAGCTCGAGGACTAGCGCTTCCGCAGATACGCAGTATTTT
CDR3aa: CASSSRTSASADTQYF
d_gene: TRBD2
j_gene: TRBJ2-3
abundance: .
v_gene: TRBV11-3

CDR3nt: TGTGCCAGCAGTGAATATGGGAGCGGGAAGAACACCGGGGAGCTGTTTTTT
CDR3aa: CASSEYGSGKNTGELFF
d_gene: TRBD2
j_gene: TRBJ2-2
abundance: .
v_gene: TRBV25-1

CDR3nt: TGTGCCAGCTCACTGGGACAGGGACCACACAATGAGCAGTTCTTC
CDR3aa: CASSLGQGPHNEQFF
d_gene: TRBD1
j_gene: TRBJ2-1
abundance: .
v_gene: TRBV18

CDR3nt: TGTGCCAGCACCCCGGGACTAGAGGCCGGGGAGCTGTTTTTT
CDR3aa: CASTPGLEAGELFF
d_gene: TRBD2
j_gene: TRBJ2-2
abundance: .
v_gene: TRBV2

CDR3nt: TGTGCCAGCAGCTTGTACGGGGGATCTGGGGCCAACGTCCTGACTTTC
CDR3aa: CASSLYGGSGANVLTF
d_gene: .
j_gene: TRBJ2-6
abundance: .
v_gene: TRBV7-9

CDR3nt: TGTGCCAGCAGTTACGAGGGAAGGACTGAAGCTTTCTTT
CDR3aa: CASSYEGRTEAFF
d_gene: .
j_gene: TRBJ1-1
abundance: .
v_gene: TRBV6-5

CDR3nt: TGTGCCACCCGACTAGCGGCCAACACAGATACGCAGTATTTT
CDR3aa: CATRLAANTDTQYF
d_gene: TRBD2
j_gene: TRBJ2-3
abundance: .
v_gene: TRBV2

CDR3nt: TGTGCCAGCGCTGGGACAGGTTGGTACAATGAGCAGTTCTTC
CDR3aa: CASAGTGWYNEQFF
d_gene: TRBD1
j_gene: TRBJ2-1
abundance: .
v_gene: TRBV2

CDR3nt: TGTGCCAGCAGTTCGGGGACGTTGGGGAGCCCGCACTTCTTC
CDR3aa: CASSSGTLGSPHFF
d_gene: .
j_gene: TRBJ2-1
abundance: .
v_gene: TRBV28

CDR3nt: TGTGCCAGCAGTTCACAGGGCTGGCCGTCAAATGAGCAGTTCTTC
CDR3aa: CASSSQGWPSNEQFF
d_gene: .
j_gene: TRBJ2-1
abundance: .
v_gene: TRBV28

CDR3nt: TGTGCCAGCAGTGAATTTGGAGGGGCCGGGGAGCTGTTTTTT
CDR3aa: CASSEFGGAGELFF
d_gene: .
j_gene: TRBJ2-2
abundance: once
v_gene: TRBV25-1

CDR3nt: TGTGCCAGTAGTTCCAAGACAGGGGCCGCCTACGAGCAGTACTTC
CDR3aa: CASSSKTGAAYEQYF
d_gene: TRBD1
j_gene: TRBJ2-7
abundance: .
v_gene: TRBV19

CDR3nt: TGTGCCAGCAGCGTTCAGACGGGACGGGCGGACGAGCAGTACTTC
CDR3aa: CASSVQTGRADEQYF
d_gene: .
j_gene: TRBJ2-7
abundance: .
v_gene: TRBV9

CDR3nt: TGTGCCACCGGGCGAGGGTCGGGTGAAGCTTTCTTT
CDR3aa: CATGRGSGEAFF
d_gene: .
j_gene: TRBJ1-1
abundance: .
v_gene: TRBV6-5

CDR3nt: TGCGCCAGCAGCTTGGCTAGCGGTACAGATACGCAGTATTTT
CDR3aa: CASSLASGTDTQYF
d_gene: TRBD2
j_gene: TRBJ2-3
abundance: .
v_gene: TRBV5-1

CDR3nt: TGTGCCAGCAGCTTAGAAGGGACAGGGGCAAGCGAGCAGTACTTC
CDR3aa: CASSLEGTGASEQYF
d_gene: TRBD1
j_gene: TRBJ2-7
abundance: .
v_gene: TRBV7-8

CDR3nt: TGTGCCAGCAGTTACGGACCGACAGATACGCAGTATTTT
CDR3aa: CASSYGPTDTQYF
d_gene: .
j_gene: TRBJ2-3
abundance: .
v_gene: TRBV6-5

CDR3nt: TGTGCCATCAGGAGGGAAACGGAAGCTAACTATGGCTACACCTTC
CDR3aa: CAIRRETEANYGYTF
d_gene: .
j_gene: TRBJ1-2
abundance: .
v_gene: TRBV10-3

CDR3nt: TGTGCCAGCTGTCCGTGGGACGTAACTGGCGAGCAGTACTTC
CDR3aa: CASCPWDVTGEQYF
d_gene: .
j_gene: TRBJ2-7
abundance: once
v_gene: TRBV2

CDR3nt: TGTGCCAGCAACCATCTTAGCGACAGGGCGGGGGAGACCCAGTACTTC
CDR3aa: CASNHLSDRAGETQYF
d_gene: .
j_gene: TRBJ2-5
abundance: .
v_gene: TRBV5-5

CDR3nt: TGCAGCGTAAACACAGGCCCCAATCAGCCCCAGCATTTT
CDR3aa: CSVNTGPNQPQHF
d_gene: .
j_gene: TRBJ1-5
abundance: .
v_gene: TRBV29-1

CDR3nt: TGTGCCAGCAGAACAGGGATTAGCAATCAGCCCCAGCATTTT
CDR3aa: CASRTGISNQPQHF
d_gene: .
j_gene: TRBJ1-5
abundance: .
v_gene: TRBV28

CDR3nt: TGTGCCAGCAGCAGCCCCCACAGCGGGAGGGTGGTAGATACGCAGTATTTT
CDR3aa: CASSSPHSGRVVDTQYF
d_gene: .
j_gene: TRBJ2-3
abundance: .
v_gene: TRBV21-1

CDR3nt: TGTGCCAGCAGCGAGGGACAGGGTGGGTCACCCCTCCACTTT
CDR3aa: CASSEGQGGSPLHF
d_gene: TRBD1
j_gene: TRBJ1-6
abundance: .
v_gene: TRBV2

CDR3nt: TGTGCCAGCAGTAAGGACCGGCATGGCTACACCTTC
CDR3aa: CASSKDRHGYTF
d_gene: .
j_gene: TRBJ1-2
abundance: .
v_gene: TRBV6-5

CDR3nt: TGTGCCACCAGTCTTTGGGAAGCCAAAAACATTCAGTACTTC
CDR3aa: CATSLWEAKNIQYF
d_gene: .
j_gene: TRBJ2-4
abundance: .
v_gene: TRBV15

CDR3nt: TGTGCCAGCTCACGAGGGAGAGATGAAAAACTGTTTTTT
CDR3aa: CASSRGRDEKLFF
d_gene: .
j_gene: TRBJ1-4
abundance: .
v_gene: TRBV18

CDR3nt: TGTGCCAGTAGTATGGCTCCTGCGTCTTCCCACGAGCAGTACTTC
CDR3aa: CASSMAPASSHEQYF
d_gene: .
j_gene: TRBJ2-7
abundance: few
v_gene: TRBV19

CDR3nt: TGCGCCAGCAGCTTTTGGACGGATAGCACAGATACGCAGTATTTT
CDR3aa: CASSFWTDSTDTQYF
d_gene: .
j_gene: TRBJ2-3
abundance: .
v_gene: TRBV5-1

CDR3nt: TGTGCCAGCAGCCAATGGAGACAGGGGGTTGGCGAGCAGTACTTC
CDR3aa: CASSQWRQGVGEQYF
d_gene: TRBD1
j_gene: TRBJ2-7
abundance: once
v_gene: TRBV3-1/TRBV3-2

CDR3nt: TGTGCAAGTCGCTTAGCGAATCGTTTTGGACTAGTCAAAAACATTCAGTACTTC
CDR3aa: CASRLANRFGLVKNIQYF
d_gene: .
j_gene: TRBJ2-4
abundance: .
v_gene: TRBV12-2

CDR3nt: TGTGCCAGCAGCCAAGAGGTCGGGGAGCTGTTTTTT
CDR3aa: CASSQEVGELFF
d_gene: .
j_gene: TRBJ2-2
abundance: .
v_gene: TRBV4-2

CDR3nt: TGTGCCAGCAGCTTAGAGACGGGAAGCGAGCAGTACTTC
CDR3aa: CASSLETGSEQYF
d_gene: .
j_gene: TRBJ2-7
abundance: .
v_gene: TRBV11-3